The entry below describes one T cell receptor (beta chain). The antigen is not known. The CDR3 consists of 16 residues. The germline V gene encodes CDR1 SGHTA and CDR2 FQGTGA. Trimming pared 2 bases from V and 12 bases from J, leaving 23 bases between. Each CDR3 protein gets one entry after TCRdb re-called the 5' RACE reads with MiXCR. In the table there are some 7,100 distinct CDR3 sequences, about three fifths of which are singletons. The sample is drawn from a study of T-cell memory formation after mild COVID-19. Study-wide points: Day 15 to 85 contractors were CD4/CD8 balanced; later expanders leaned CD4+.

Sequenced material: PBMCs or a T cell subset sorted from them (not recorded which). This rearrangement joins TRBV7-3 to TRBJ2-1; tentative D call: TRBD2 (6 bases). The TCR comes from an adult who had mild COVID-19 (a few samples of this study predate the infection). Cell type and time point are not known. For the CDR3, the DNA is TGTGCCAGCAGCTTAGGTCTGGTGGGTGGCGGGAACCGGCAGTTCTTC. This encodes CASSLGLVGGGNRQFF. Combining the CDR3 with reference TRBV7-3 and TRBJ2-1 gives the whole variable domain GAGVSQTPSNKVTEKGKYVELRCDPISGHTALYWYRQSLGQGPEFLIYFQGTGAADDSGLPNDRFFAVRPEGSVSTLKIQRTERGDSAVYLCASSLGLVGGGNRQFFGPGTRLTVL.